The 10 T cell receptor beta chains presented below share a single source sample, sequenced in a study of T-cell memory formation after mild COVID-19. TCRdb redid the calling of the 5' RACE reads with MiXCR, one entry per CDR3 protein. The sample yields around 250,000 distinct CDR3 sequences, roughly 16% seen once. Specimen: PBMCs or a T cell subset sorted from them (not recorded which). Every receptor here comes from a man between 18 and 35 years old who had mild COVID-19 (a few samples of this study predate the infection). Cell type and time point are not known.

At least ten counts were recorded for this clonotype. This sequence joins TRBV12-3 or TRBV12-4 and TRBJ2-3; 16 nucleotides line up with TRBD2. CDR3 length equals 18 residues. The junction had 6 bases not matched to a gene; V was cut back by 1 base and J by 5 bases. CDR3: CASSLEGLAGGPKDTQYF. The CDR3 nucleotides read TGTGCCAGCAGTTTAGAGGGACTAGCGGGGGGGCCTAAAGATACGCAGTATTTT.

The CDR3: CASSYLQNQPQHF. The CDR3, as DNA: TGTGCCAGCAGTTACTTACAGAATCAGCCCCAGCATTTT. The rearrangement joins TRBV6-6 to TRBJ1-5; unclear D gene. The CDR3 extends over 13 amino acids. Germline lookup yields CDR1 MNHNY and CDR2 SVGAGI (reference sequence). V was pared by 1 base and J by 4 bases, with 5 bases between.

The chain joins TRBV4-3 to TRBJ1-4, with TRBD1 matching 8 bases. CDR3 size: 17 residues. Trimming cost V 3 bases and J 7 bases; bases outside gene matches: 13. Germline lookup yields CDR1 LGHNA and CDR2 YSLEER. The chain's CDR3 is CASSQGVSQGAPEKLFF. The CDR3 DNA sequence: TGCGCCAGCAGCCAGGGGGTTAGTCAGGGGGCGCCTGAAAAACTGTTTTTT.

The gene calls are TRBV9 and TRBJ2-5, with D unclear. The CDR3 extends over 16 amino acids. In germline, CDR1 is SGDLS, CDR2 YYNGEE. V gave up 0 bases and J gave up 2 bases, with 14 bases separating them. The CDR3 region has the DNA TGTGCCAGCAGCGTAGTGGATGGGGTCCCACAAGAGACCCAGTACTTC. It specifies CASSVVDGVPQETQYF.

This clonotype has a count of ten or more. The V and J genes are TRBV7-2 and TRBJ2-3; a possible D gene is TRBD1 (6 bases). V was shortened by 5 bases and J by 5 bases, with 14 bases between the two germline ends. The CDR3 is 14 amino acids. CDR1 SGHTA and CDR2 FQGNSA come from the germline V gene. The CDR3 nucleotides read TGTGCCAGCAGCGTACCAGGGGAACGAGATACGCAGTATTTT. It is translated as CASSVPGERDTQYF.

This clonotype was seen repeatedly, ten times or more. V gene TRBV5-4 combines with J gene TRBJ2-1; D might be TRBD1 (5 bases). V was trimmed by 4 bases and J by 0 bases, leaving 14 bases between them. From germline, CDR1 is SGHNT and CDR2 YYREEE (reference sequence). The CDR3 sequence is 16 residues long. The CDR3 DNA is TGTGCCAGCAGCCCGAGACAGCACCACTCCTACAATGAGCAGTTCTTC. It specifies CASSPRQHHSYNEQFF.

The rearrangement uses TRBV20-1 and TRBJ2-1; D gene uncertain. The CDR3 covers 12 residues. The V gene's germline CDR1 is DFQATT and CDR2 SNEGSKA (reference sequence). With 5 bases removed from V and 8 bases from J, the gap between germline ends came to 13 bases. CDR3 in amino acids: CSARRDTDEQFF. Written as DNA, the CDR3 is TGCAGTGCTCGCCGTGACACGGATGAGCAGTTCTTC.

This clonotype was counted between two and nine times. The CDR3 here is CASSQELSGLTNEKLFF. DNA for the CDR3: TGCGCCAGCAGCCAAGAGCTGTCGGGGCTAACTAATGAAAAACTGTTTTTT. The V and J genes are TRBV4-3 and TRBJ1-4, with a weak D call TRBD1 (5 bases). This CDR3 comprises 17 residues. The germline gives CDR1 LGHNA, CDR2 YSLEER. V lost 0 bases and J lost 1, with 12 bases in between.

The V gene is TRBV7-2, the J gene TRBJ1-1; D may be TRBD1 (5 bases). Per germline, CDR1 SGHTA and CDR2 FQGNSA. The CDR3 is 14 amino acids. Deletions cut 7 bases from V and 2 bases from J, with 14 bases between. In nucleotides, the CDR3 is TGTGCCAGCACTGCAGCAGGGATTAACACTGAAGCTTTCTTT. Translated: CASTAAGINTEAFF.

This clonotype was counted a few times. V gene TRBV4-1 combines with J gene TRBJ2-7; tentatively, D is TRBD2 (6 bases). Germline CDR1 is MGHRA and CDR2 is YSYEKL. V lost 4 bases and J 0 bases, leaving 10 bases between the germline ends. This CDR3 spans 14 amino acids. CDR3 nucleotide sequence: TGCGCCAGCAGCCGACGCGGGGACTCCTACGAGCAGTACTTC. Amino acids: CASSRRGDSYEQYF.